What follows are 21 T cell receptor beta chains derived from one specimen sequenced in a study of T cells after yellow fever vaccination. From the 5' RACE reads, TCRdb called clonotypes with MiXCR, one entry per CDR3 protein. The sample consists of 300,000 to 450,000 distinct CDR3 sequences, approximately 6% of them appearing once. The sequences come from PBMCs, collected 5 days after the yellow fever booster vaccination. The receptors were gathered from a man younger than 45 who received the YFV17D yellow fever vaccine.

The rearrangement joins TRBV7-6 to TRBJ2-6; possible D gene TRBD2, 5 bases. Trimming removed 5 bases from V and 2 bases from J, with 16 bases in between. Germline assignment: CDR1 SGHVS and CDR2 FNYEAQ. The CDR3 totals 17 residues. CDR3 DNA sequence: TGTGCCAGCAGCCACCAACCGGGAAACCCTGGGGCCAACGTCCTGACTTTC. Amino acid sequence: CASSHQPGNPGANVLTF.

This clonotype has at least ten counts. This chain links TRBV5-5 with TRBJ2-5; D assignment may be TRBD1 or TRBD2 (7 bases each). The V end lost 0 bases, the J end lost 9 bases, and 18 bases lay between the germline ends. CDR1 and CDR2 from the germline V gene are SGHKS and YYEKEE (reference sequence). The CDR3 is 15 residues long. This CDR3 is CASSLVGGPQGAQYF. DNA for the CDR3: TGTGCCAGCAGCTTGGTCGGGGGGCCCCAGGGGGCCCAGTACTTC.

This clonotype was counted at least ten times. The chain links TRBV12-3 or TRBV12-4 to TRBJ2-7; D is unclear. V lost 5 bases, J lost 2 bases, and 4 bases lay in between. The CDR3 has 11 residues. The CDR3 DNA reads as TGTGCCAGCAGTGAAGCCTACGAGCAGTACTTC. Translated: CASSEAYEQYF.

This clonotype was counted only a few times. The chain links TRBV20-1 to TRBJ2-1, with TRBD2 matching 12 bases. V lost 8 bases to trimming and J lost 6 bases; unmatched junction nucleotides: 14. The germline V gene encodes CDR1 DFQATT and CDR2 SNEGSKA (reference sequence). This CDR3 is built from 16 residues. CDR3 sequence (DNA): TGCAGTCATCGACTAGCGGGAGAGGTACCCCCCAATGAGCAGTTCTTC. The encoded protein is CSHRLAGEVPPNEQFF.

The chain combines TRBV7-2 with TRBJ2-1; D unclear. The V gene's germline CDR1 is SGHTA and CDR2 FQGNSA. This CDR3 spans 13 amino acids. Deletions cut 5 bases from V and 0 bases from J, with 5 bases between. CDR3 amino acids: CASSQASYNEQFF. The CDR3 DNA reads TGTGCCAGCAGCCAGGCCTCCTACAATGAGCAGTTCTTC. Variable domain in full (rest from reference TRBV7-2 and TRBJ2-1): GAGVSQSPSNKVTEKGKDVELRCDPISGHTALYWYRQSLGQGLEFLIYFQGNSAPDKSGLPSDRFSAERTGGSVSTLTIQRTQQEDSAVYLCASSQASYNEQFFGPGTRLTVL.

This clonotype was seen a few times. CDR3 sequence reads: CASSQGPSGRFYNEQFF. The CDR3 DNA sequence: TGTGCCAGCAGCCAAGGCCCTAGCGGGAGGTTCTACAATGAGCAGTTCTTC. V and J are TRBV14 and TRBJ2-1; 11 bases map to TRBD2. This CDR3 has 17 residues. CDR1 and CDR2 from the germline V gene are SGHDN and FVKESK. The trim removed 1 base at V and 3 bases at J, leaving 5 bases unmatched.

Notes on this clonotype: One junction end disagrees with the germline gene, perhaps due to a read error. The chain uses TRBV28 and TRBJ2-1; D call uncertain. The CDR3 runs 12 residues. The germline V gene has CDR1 MDHEN and CDR2 SYDVKM. CDR3 DNA: TGCGCCCTGAAGAGCTCCTACAATGAGCAGTTCTTC. Its translation: CALKSSYNEQFF.

This clonotype was seen a handful of times. This chain links TRBV4-2 with TRBJ2-5; 8 nucleotides line up with TRBD1. J was trimmed by 5 bases and V by 4 bases; bases with no gene match: 12. The CDR3 extends over 16 amino acids. CDR1 is LGHNA, CDR2 YNFKEQ, per germline. As DNA, the CDR3 is TGTGCCAGCAGCCCCTCGGGGCAGGGGGCTCGGGAGACCCAGTACTTC. It translates to CASSPSGQGARETQYF.

This clonotype was recorded at least ten times. The chain has TRBV7-9 and TRBJ2-7; TRBD1 matches 10 bases. This CDR3 comprises 15 residues. Trimming took 5 bases from V and 4 from J; bases not matched to a gene: 8. Germline V lookup: CDR1 SEHNR, CDR2 FQNEAQ (reference sequence). As DNA, the CDR3 is TGTGCCAGCAGCACCGCGACAGGGGGCGCGTACGAGCAGTACTTC. It is translated as CASSTATGGAYEQYF. Full variable domain (missing parts from reference TRBV7-9 and TRBJ2-7): DTGVSQNPRHKITKRGQNVTFRCDPISEHNRLYWYRQTLGQGPEFLTYFQNEAQLEKSRLLSDRFSAERPKGSFSTLEIQRTEQGDSAMYLCASSTATGGAYEQYFGPGTRLTVT.

The chain has TRBV11-2 and TRBJ2-7, with 9 bases matching TRBD1. This CDR3 is built from 18 residues. With V trimmed by 1 base and J by 2 bases, 12 bases remained unmatched. The germline V gene has CDR1 SGHAT and CDR2 FQNNGV. The CDR3 coding sequence is TGTGCCAGCAGCTTAGGAAGGACAGGGGCCAGATTGGCCTACGAGCAGTACTTC. As protein: CASSLGRTGARLAYEQYF.

This clonotype was seen many times. Here the CDR3 DNA reads TGTGCCACCAACAGGGGAACAGAACCCACCTACGAGCAGTACTTC. Translating gives CATNRGTEPTYEQYF. V is TRBV6-1 and J is TRBJ2-7; TRBD1 matches 7 bases. The CDR3 is 15 amino acids. The V gene end was trimmed by 10 bases and the J gene end by 2 bases; junction bases not matched to a gene: 14. The germline CDR1 and CDR2 sequences are MNHNS and SASEGT.

The CDR3 region is CASSGQYEQFF. CDR3 DNA sequence: TGTGCCAGCTCTGGGCAGTATGAGCAGTTCTTC. The chain is built from TRBV6-5 and TRBJ2-1, with no clear D. The CDR3 runs 11 residues. Trimming took 8 bases from V and 8 from J, leaving 10 bases between them. CDR1 and CDR2 (germline): MNHEY, SVGAGI.

The CDR3 region is CASSQSGGQHRRGYTF. CDR3 sequence (DNA): TGTGCCAGCAGCCAATCAGGGGGACAGCACCGGAGGGGCTACACCTTC. The V gene is TRBV3-1, the J gene TRBJ1-2; 7 bases are a match to TRBD1. This CDR3 contains 16 residues. The V segment lost 2 bases and the J segment 8 bases; nucleotides outside the gene matches: 14. Germline lookup yields CDR1 LGHDT and CDR2 YNNKEL (reference sequence).

This clonotype was found a few times. This chain links TRBV5-1 with TRBJ2-2; 7 bases are shared with TRBD2. Trimming removed 4 bases from V and 6 bases from J; junction bases left unmatched: 12. The CDR3 spans 16 residues. Germline V lookup: CDR1 SGHRS, CDR2 YFSETQ. This CDR3 reads CASSLETSVFSGELFF. Here the CDR3 DNA reads TGCGCCAGCAGCCTGGAAACTAGCGTCTTCTCCGGGGAGCTGTTTTTT.

The chain uses TRBV19 and TRBJ2-2; a weak D match, TRBD2 (5 bases). Germline V lookup: CDR1 LNHDA, CDR2 SQIVND (reference sequence). The CDR3 contains 15 residues. V was clipped by 1 base and J by 4 bases, with 10 bases between them. As DNA, the CDR3 is TGTGCCAGTAGTATAGGAAGAGCGGCCACCGGGGAGCTGTTTTTT. This translates into CASSIGRAATGELFF.

There are many counts of this clonotype. The gene calls are TRBV12-3 or TRBV12-4 and TRBJ1-1; unclear D gene. The CDR3 runs to 11 residues. Trimming shortened V by 1 base and J by 11 bases, and 8 bases separated the two germline ends. Here the CDR3 DNA reads TGTGCCAGCAGTTTAGGGGTGATCGCTTTCTTT. Its protein product is CASSLGVIAFF.

This clonotype was seen many times. This chain joins TRBV28 and TRBJ2-1; 9 bases align to TRBD2. V dropped 6 bases and J dropped 2; count of bases not matched to a gene: 11. The CDR3 spans 17 residues. Germline loops: CDR1 MDHEN, CDR2 SYDVKM. The chain's CDR3 is CASRGLMSGRTYNEQFF. CDR3 sequence (DNA): TGTGCCAGCAGGGGGTTAATGAGCGGGAGGACCTACAATGAGCAGTTCTTC.

In this sample, this clonotype turned up many times. This sequence joins TRBV9 and TRBJ2-1; D unclear. V lost 0 bases to trimming and J lost 4 bases, with 11 bases between them. The CDR3 sequence is 15 residues long. Looked up from germline, CDR1 is SGDLS and CDR2 is YYNGEE. The CDR3 spells CASSVGPQGYNEQFF. CDR3 DNA: TGTGCCAGCAGCGTAGGCCCTCAAGGATACAATGAGCAGTTCTTC.

This clonotype came up many times. This chain connects TRBV12-3 or TRBV12-4 to TRBJ1-1, with D possibly matching TRBD1 (6 bases). V was trimmed by 3 bases and J by 4 bases, leaving 12 bases between them. The CDR3 is 14 amino acids. The CDR3 DNA reads TGTGCCAGCAGTTTCCAGGGGTTAGGCACTGAAGCTTTCTTT. Amino acids: CASSFQGLGTEAFF.

This clonotype was seen at least ten times. The chain employs TRBV5-6 and TRBJ2-7, with 9 bases aligning to TRBD2. The V and J ends lost 2 bases and 0 bases, in that order; junction bases with no gene match: 3. Germline CDR1 reads SGHDT; CDR2 reads YYEEEE. The CDR3 extends over 15 amino acids. The CDR3 DNA reads as TGTGCCAGCAGCTTAGGACTAGCGTCCTCCTACGAGCAGTACTTC. This translates into CASSLGLASSYEQYF.

The chain links TRBV10-3 to TRBJ2-7, with D possibly TRBD2 on 6 matching bases. The germline V and J ends were trimmed by 4 bases and 3 bases, with 16 bases remaining between them. In germline, CDR1 is ENHRY, CDR2 SYGVKD. The CDR3 is made up of 15 amino acids. CDR3 in amino acids: CAISGIAATDYEQYF. Here the CDR3 DNA reads TGTGCCATCAGTGGGATAGCGGCAACTGACTACGAGCAGTACTTC.